These 20 T cell receptor beta chains were sequenced from one sample in a study of shared clonotypes between healthy human individuals. TCRdb keeps only in-frame clones here, not all; method: immunoSEQ multiplex PCR. Here the sample spans roughly 2,300,000 clones, approximately 90% being singletons. The source material was naive CD4+ T cells from PBMCs. As to subset: CD45RA+ positively selected. These receptors were collected from a man between 18 and 35 years old in good health. Some clones in this sample may be carry-over from other donors' samples.

This chain's CDR3 is CASSPRGTLDNEQFF. The CDR3 nucleotides are TGTGCCAGCTCACCCAGGGGGACCCTTGACAATGAGCAGTTCTTC. The V call is TRBV18, the J call TRBJ2-1; TRBD1 agrees at 7 bases. The CDR3 is 15 residues long. The germline gives CDR1 KGHSH, CDR2 LQKENI. V lost 3 bases and J lost 5; bases outside the gene matches: 7. The complete variable domain, with remaining parts taken from reference TRBV18 and TRBJ2-1, reads NAGVMQNPRHLVRRRGQEARLRCSPMKGHSHVYWYRQLPEEGLKFMVYLQKENIIDESGMPKERFSAEFPKEGPSILRIQQVVRGDSAAYFCASSPRGTLDNEQFFGPGTRLTVL.

About this clone itself: In the same sample, other DNA sequences code for this CDR3. The rearrangement joins TRBV5-1 to TRBJ2-3, with 10 bases matching TRBD2. V shed 2 bases, J shed 4 bases, and the junction held 4 bases outside the gene matches. The length of the CDR3 is 15 residues. Germline-derived CDR1 and CDR2 are SGHRS and YFSETQ. The CDR3 bases are TGCGCCAGCAGCTTAGCGGGAGGGCCACCAGATACGCAGTATTTT. It codes for CASSLAGGPPDTQYF.

Remarks on this clone: The same CDR3 is also encoded by other DNA sequences in this sample. The V and J genes are TRBV18 and TRBJ2-3; D is uncertain. V lost 4 bases and J 0 bases, leaving 2 bases between the germline ends. The CDR3 sequence is 12 residues long. Germline values: CDR1 KGHSH, CDR2 LQKENI. The CDR3 is CASSRSTDTQYF. The CDR3 DNA sequence: TGTGCCAGCTCACGGAGCACAGATACGCAGTATTTT.

The V gene is TRBV5-4, the J gene TRBJ2-7; TRBD1 might be the D (5 bases). The CDR3 is 14 amino acids. V shed 3 bases and J shed 0 bases, with 10 bases lying between them. CDR1 and CDR2 from the germline V gene are SGHNT and YYREEE (reference sequence). The chain's CDR3 is CASSSGPSSYEQYF. The DNA of the CDR3 is TGTGCCAGCAGCTCAGGGCCTAGCTCCTACGAGCAGTACTTC.

V gene TRBV7-7 combines with J gene TRBJ2-2; no reliable D call. CDR3 size: 16 residues. V dropped 5 bases and J dropped 0 bases, with 13 bases sitting between them. Germline V lookup: CDR1 SSHAT, CDR2 FNYEAQ (reference sequence). This CDR3 is CASSLGLASNTGELFF. The CDR3 DNA sequence: TGTGCCAGCAGCCTCGGGCTCGCCTCGAACACCGGGGAGCTGTTTTTT.

This clone was seen a handful of times. The rearrangement links TRBV28 to TRBJ2-7; D is possibly TRBD2 (6 bases). V was shortened by 5 bases and J by 5 bases, with 19 bases between the two germline ends. The CDR3 loop spans 15 amino acids. Germline-derived CDR1 and CDR2 are MDHEN and SYDVKM. The CDR3 protein is CASSAPRGRRHEQYF. The CDR3 nucleotides are TGTGCCAGCAGTGCCCCTCGGGGGAGGAGACACGAGCAGTACTTC.

J is TRBJ2-2 and V is TRBV2; 8 nucleotides line up with TRBD1. CDR1 is SNHLY, CDR2 FYNNEI, per germline. There are 14 residues in the CDR3. V shed 4 bases, J shed 5 bases, and the junction held 3 bases outside the gene matches. This chain's CDR3 is CASSGTGFTGELFF. CDR3 coding DNA: TGTGCCAGCAGTGGGACAGGGTTTACCGGGGAGCTGTTTTTT.

The chain couples TRBV27 to TRBJ2-3; no clear D gene. The germline V and J ends were trimmed by 6 bases and 7 bases, with 8 bases remaining between them. Germline CDR1 MNHEY, CDR2 SMNVEV (reference sequence). The CDR3 is 11 residues long. The CDR3 DNA reads TGTGCCAGCAGCCGATTAAATACGCAGTATTTT. It codes for CASSRLNTQYF.

Details on this clone: Distinct nucleotide sequences in the sample also encode this CDR3. The CDR3 spells CASSPGGSNQPQHF. The CDR3, as DNA: TGTGCCAGCTCACCAGGAGGTAGCAATCAGCCCCAGCATTTT. The rearrangement joins TRBV18 to TRBJ1-5; no definite D call. Trimming took off 2 bases at V and 0 bases at J, with 5 bases between the two ends. The CDR3 sequence is 14 residues long. Germline values: CDR1 KGHSH, CDR2 LQKENI.

The table lists this clone with a count of one. V usage is TRBV4-3 and J usage is TRBJ2-1; 9 nucleotides agree with TRBD2. Germline V gene lookup returns CDR1 LGHNA and CDR2 YSLEER. The V segment lost 1 base and the J segment 9 bases; nucleotides outside the gene matches: 4. The CDR3 covers 14 residues. CDR3 sequence reads: CASSQGREGSEQFF. Here the CDR3 DNA reads TGCGCCAGCAGCCAAGGGCGGGAGGGTAGTGAGCAGTTCTTC.

The J gene is TRBJ1-4, the V gene TRBV18; no clear D. The length of the CDR3 is 13 residues. Trimming pared 6 bases from V and 7 bases from J, leaving 12 bases between. Germline-derived CDR1 and CDR2 are KGHSH and LQKENI. CDR3 DNA: TGTGCCAGCTCGCCCGCAGTGGGTGAAAAACTGTTTTTT. Translating gives CASSPAVGEKLFF.

V and J are TRBV29-1 and TRBJ2-6, with 7 bases aligning to TRBD1. Germline V gene lookup returns CDR1 SQVTM and CDR2 ANQGSEA. The CDR3 extends over 16 amino acids. Trimming cost V 4 bases and J 1 base; bases outside gene matches: 7. CDR3 region: CSVVLQGESGANVLTF. Here the CDR3 DNA reads TGCAGCGTTGTATTGCAGGGGGAATCTGGGGCCAACGTCCTGACTTTC.

This clone was observed a handful of times. The chain has TRBV5-1 and TRBJ2-2, with 9 nucleotides matching TRBD1. CDR3 length equals 16 residues. V lost 3 bases to trimming and J lost 1 base; unmatched junction nucleotides: 4. CDR1 and CDR2 from the germline V gene are SGHRS and YFSETQ. CDR3 sequence reads: CASSSQGARNTGELFF. The CDR3 coding sequence is TGCGCCAGCAGCTCACAGGGGGCTAGGAACACCGGGGAGCTGTTTTTT.

This chain connects TRBV9 to TRBJ2-7; D remains unclear. The CDR3 consists of 15 residues. CDR1 and CDR2 (germline): SGDLS, YYNGEE. Trimming left V 0 bases short and J 3 bases short, with 13 bases between. This chain's CDR3 is CASSVGASHIYEQYF. In DNA form, the CDR3 reads TGTGCCAGCAGCGTAGGGGCCAGCCACATCTACGAGCAGTACTTC.

The V gene is TRBV10-3, the J gene TRBJ2-2; no clear D gene. Looked up from germline, CDR1 is ENHRY and CDR2 is SYGVKD. This CDR3 spans 13 amino acids. With 0 bases removed from V and 8 bases from J, the gap between germline ends came to 7 bases. The CDR3 coding sequence is TGTGCCATCAGTGAGTCCCCCAGGGGGGAGCTGTTTTTT. It specifies CAISESPRGELFF.

This clone was detected only once. Different DNA sequences within this sample yield the same CDR3. The chain uses TRBV6-6 and TRBJ2-1; TRBD1 matches at 8 bases. The germline V gene has CDR1 MNHNY and CDR2 SVGAGI (reference sequence). V shed 0 bases and J 7 bases; nucleotides not matched to a gene: 5. The CDR3 length is 15 residues. CDR3 sequence: CASSYSQGAGNEQFF. For the CDR3, the DNA is TGTGCCAGCAGTTACTCGCAGGGGGCAGGGAATGAGCAGTTCTTC.

This clone was detected only once. This chain uses TRBV5-1 with TRBJ2-6; D is possibly TRBD1 (5 bases). Germline-derived CDR1 and CDR2 are SGHRS and YFSETQ. V lost 2 bases to trimming and J lost 0 bases, with 15 bases between them. This CDR3 is 18 amino acids long. The CDR3 coding sequence is TGCGCCAGCAGCTTTTTGCAGGGTCAGGACTCTGGGGCCAACGTCCTGACTTTC. It specifies CASSFLQGQDSGANVLTF.

The V and J genes are TRBV11-3 and TRBJ2-5; 8 bases are a match to TRBD2. The V and J ends lost 5 bases and 5 bases, in that order; junction bases with no gene match: 4. This CDR3 has 13 amino acids. Germline V CDR1 and CDR2: SGHNT, YENEEA. The CDR3 here is CASSIPGGETQYF. The CDR3 DNA reads as TGTGCCAGCAGCATCCCGGGGGGGGAGACCCAGTACTTC.

This sequence joins TRBV11-2 and TRBJ2-7, with D perhaps TRBD2 (6 bases). Deletions cut 5 bases from V and 3 bases from J, with 14 bases between. The CDR3 spans 14 residues. Germline V gene data show CDR1 as SGHAT and CDR2 as FQNNGV. CDR3 region: CASSPRDLDYEQYF. As DNA, the CDR3 is TGTGCCAGCAGCCCCCGGGACTTGGACTACGAGCAGTACTTC.

The rearrangement joins TRBV29-1 to TRBJ1-1; D might be TRBD1 (6 bases). In germline, CDR1 is SQVTM, CDR2 ANQGSEA. This CDR3 is 13 amino acids long. Trimming shortened V by 7 bases and J by 11 bases, and 23 bases separated the two germline ends. CDR3 amino acids: CSATYVGQGLAFF. CDR3 in DNA: TGCAGCGCTACCTATGTCGGCCAGGGGCTGGCTTTCTTT.